This T cell receptor beta chain was identified during a study of identical twins (dated by TCRdb to 2016 to 2017). In the study overall: To test whether fetal clonotypes persist, the study used deep sequencing on TCR alpha and beta repertoires from monozygotic twins, unrelated adults of various ages, and cord blood. Replicate twin experiments were performed at different times using different library preparation protocols to rule out contamination.

As concerns this clonotype: The antigen it binds to is not known. No per-base quality is available; no much larger clone lies one base away.

The protocol used for the library was 5' RACE. TCRdb lists the instrument as Illumina HiSeq 2000. A universal primer binding site was added through template switching, and the final cDNA carried a unique molecular identifier so that TCR cDNA molecules could be counted accurately. Specific primers in the conserved constant-segment region were used to synthesize first-strand cDNA for the TCR alpha and beta chains. To control for contamination, each cDNA library was double barcoded with a SMART-Mk sample barcode plus Illumina barcodes. TruSeq adapter sequences, together with Illumina sample barcodes, were added in two successive PCR steps. TCR alpha and beta cDNA libraries were sequenced on the Illumina HiSeq platform with custom primers. The study's own analysis went as follows. Unique molecular identifiers were extracted from raw reads with MiGEC, and CDR3 positions were determined with MiXCR. Recombination models were inferred per individual with the repgenHMM and IGoR tools using an EM algorithm. Shared clonotype analysis was performed with the tcR package in R, normalizing sharing by the product of cloneset sizes. To study raw recombination without the effects of thymic and clonal selection, out-of-frame nonproductive sequences were analyzed. TCRdb took the public reads, trimmed them with fastp at Q25, ran MiXCR for clone calling and kept in-frame beta chains. Merged by CDR3 protein, the rows form single entries marked with the most common genes and DNA. TCRdb assigned the V and J calls; the authors' analysis was not used. The table for this sample lists over 200,000 distinct CDR3 sequences; around 10% of them were counted only once. The top ten hold over 4.5% of the sample.

Only healthy Caucasian donors were included. Using Miltenyi CD45RO+ enrichment and human naive T-cell isolation kits, memory (CD45RO+) and naive T cells were isolated from PBMC. The full study reports these points: Conclusions relied on cross-sectional statistical analysis, since the same donors could not be followed over many years. Abundant cord blood beta clonotypes had fewer insertions, young adult naive repertoires showed a similar but weaker trend, and memory repertoires showed no such trend. Zero-insertion analyses could be partly confounded by invariant T cells such as MAIT and iNKT, although diverse VJ usage argued against such confounding for most clonotypes. Compared with coincidental sharing between unrelated individuals, out-of-frame TCR alpha sequences shared between twins showed an excess of sequences with low generation probability. Recombination models systematically underestimated out-of-frame TCR alpha sharing in monozygotic twins but agreed with sharing between unrelated individuals. In beta out-of-frame sequences, excess twin sharing was weaker, because having fewer shared sequences lowered the signal-to-noise ratio.

The germline V gene encodes CDR1 SGHRS and CDR2 YFSETQ. Reading from cysteine to phenylalanine, the CDR3 counts 15 amino acids. The only DNA kept is the CDR3, 45 bases in frame from the first base. The germline V and J ends show losses of 1 base and 3 bases respectively, and no gene match explains 5 bases of the junction. The sequence links TRBV5-1 to TRBJ2-3, with 7 central nucleotides matching TRBD2. This sequence was found in a woman under 30 in good health. Sequenced input: memory (CD45RO+) T cells sorted from blood. Reading the label with the study, this specimen's cell subset or site is: CD45RO+ enriched T cells. The CDR3 in this case is CASSLSGTKTDTQYF. The base sequence is TGCGCCAGCAGCTTGTCAGGGACTAAAACAGATACGCAGTATTTT.